This is a list of T cell receptor beta chains from one sample in a study of CD8 T cell repertoires and HIV-1 epitope variants. Sequencing was performed with immunoSEQ multiplex PCR; in TCRdb, only in-frame clones are kept and a portion is missing. The top ten hold approximately 47% of the sample, which has fewer than 6,500 clones, about two thirds seen once. These receptors lack a known antigen. The sample taken for sequencing was cultured CD8+ T cells derived from PBMCs. The receptors derive from a male donor with HIV. Both conserved end residues are part of each CDR3. A D gene is named only where the DNA matches it firmly. Not all rows give a size; the values are once, few, many and, for expanded clones, a class.

d_call | clone_size | j_call | v_call | cdr3_nt | cdr3_aa
TRBD2 | few | TRBJ2-1 | TRBV7-9 | TGTGCCAGCAGCGGGACTAGCGAGTCCTACAATGAGCAGTTCTTC | CASSGTSESYNEQFF
TRBD1 | few | TRBJ2-7 | TRBV28 | TGTGCCAGCAGCCAATCCCGGGACAGGCGTACCTACGAGCAGTACTTC | CASSQSRDRRTYEQYF
TRBD1 | - | TRBJ2-3 | TRBV9 | TGTGCCAGCAGCACACAACAGGGGGATACAGATACGCAGTATTTT | CASSTQQGDTDTQYF
- | - | TRBJ2-5 | TRBV7-9 | TGTGCCAGCAGCTCCCCTGGGACGTTGCAAGAGACCCAGTACTTC | CASSSPGTLQETQYF
- | - | TRBJ1-2 | TRBV9 | TGTGCCAGCAGCGTAGATGATAACTATGGCTACACCTTC | CASSVDDNYGYTF
- | - | TRBJ2-7 | TRBV6-1 | TGTGCCAGCAGCTGGGAGGACAGGACCTACGAGCAGTACTTC | CASSWEDRTYEQYF
- | few | TRBJ2-7 | TRBV13 | TGTGCCAGCAGCTTGGGACCGCCGACTGCCTCCTACGAGCAGTACTTC | CASSLGPPTASYEQYF
- | few | TRBJ2-3 | TRBV5-5 | TGTGCCAGCAGCTTGGCGGCCACAGATACGCAGTATTTT | CASSLAATDTQYF
TRBD2 | - | TRBJ2-7 | TRBV9 | TGTGCCAGCAGCGTATCGGGAGGGGAGGTGCAGTACTTC | CASSVSGGEVQYF
TRBD2 | - | TRBJ2-1 | TRBV27 | TGTGCCAGCAGTTTCGGGACTAGCGGGAGTTCCTACAATGAGCAGTTCTTC | CASSFGTSGSSYNEQFF
TRBD2 | - | TRBJ2-1 | TRBV28 | TGTGCCAGCAGTTTAGAGGGACTAGCGGGAGAGGGGGCAGGGGATGAGCAGTTCTTC | CASSLEGLAGEGAGDEQFF
TRBD2 | - | TRBJ2-1 | TRBV2 | TGTGCCAGCACCCAGGGACTAGCGGCGCACAATGAGCAGTTCTTC | CASTQGLAAHNEQFF
TRBD1 | medium-sized | TRBJ1-6 | TRBV27 | TGTGCCAGCAGCAGGACTAGCAGGGGGCATAATTCACCCCTCCACTTT | CASSRTSRGHNSPLHF
- | large | TRBJ2-7 | TRBV6-6 | TGTGCCAGCAGCCCCGGGGCGATTACCTACGAGCAGTACTTC | CASSPGAITYEQYF
- | - | TRBJ2-1 | TRBV2 | TGTGCCAGCAGTGAAGTCAGCTACAATGAGCAGTTCTTC | CASSEVSYNEQFF
- | - | TRBJ2-2 | TRBV11-2 | TGTGCCAGCAGCCTGAGTCGGAAGACCGGGGAGCTGTTTTTT | CASSLSRKTGELFF
- | - | TRBJ2-7 | TRBV10-2 | TGCGCCAGCAGTGAGCCGACAGTTCCGACCTACGAGCAGTACTTC | CASSEPTVPTYEQYF
TRBD1 | - | TRBJ1-2 | TRBV5-4 | TGTGCCAGCAGCCTGGGACAGGGAATTCCTTATGGCTACACCTTC | CASSLGQGIPYGYTF
TRBD2 | - | TRBJ2-1 | TRBV7-9 | TGTGCCAGCAGCGAACGGGGGGATAGTCTAGCGGGAGACGATGAGCAGTTCTTC | CASSERGDSLAGDDEQFF
TRBD1 | - | TRBJ2-7 | TRBV11-2 | TGTGCCAGCAGCTTAGCCGGGACAGGGACCTACGAGCAGTACTTC | CASSLAGTGTYEQYF
- | - | TRBJ2-1 | TRBV28 | TGTGCCAGCAGTTCGGGCCGGAGCTCCTACAATGAGCAGTTCTTC | CASSSGRSSYNEQFF
- | - | TRBJ2-1 | TRBV12-5 | TGTGCTAGTACGGGGGAACTCCCGGGAGTAGGGGAGCAGTTCTTC | CASTGELPGVGEQFF
TRBD1 | once | TRBJ1-6 | TRBV6-5 | TGTGCCAGCAGTTCCGGACAGGGGGCGAATTCACCCCTCCACTTT | CASSSGQGANSPLHF
- | once | TRBJ1-6 | TRBV6-1 | TGTGCCAGCAGTGAAGCGGTGGGCCCGGGGACACCCCTCCACTTT | CASSEAVGPGTPLHF
- | - | TRBJ1-1 | TRBV5-4 | TGTGCCAGCAGCTTGGCCGAAGGGATTTCTGAAGCTTTCTTT | CASSLAEGISEAFF
TRBD1 | - | TRBJ1-1 | TRBV28 | TGTGCCAGCAGTTTATTAGGGGGCGGGAGCACTGAAGCTTTCTTT | CASSLLGGGSTEAFF
- | - | TRBJ1-4 | TRBV10-1 | TGCGCCAGCAGTGAGTCGGGCACGTTTAATGAAAAACTGTTTTTT | CASSESGTFNEKLFF
TRBD1 | - | TRBJ2-7 | TRBV2 | TGTGCCAGCCTCGACAGGGTGTATGGCGAGCAGTACTTC | CASLDRVYGEQYF
TRBD2 | medium-sized | TRBJ2-7 | TRBV6-5 | TGTGCCAGCAGTGCGGGGACTATCGAGCAGTACTTC | CASSAGTIEQYF
- | - | TRBJ1-1 | TRBV6-1 | TGTGCCAGCAGTGAAGCTATGGGGGGCGAGATAGGAACTGAAGCTTTCTTT | CASSEAMGGEIGTEAFF
- | few | TRBJ1-5 | TRBV6-1 | TGTGCCAGCTCCGAGAACCTCAATCAGCCCCAGCATTTT | CASSENLNQPQHF
- | - | TRBJ2-3 | TRBV27 | TGTGCCAGCAGTTTATTCTACCCCACAGATACGCAGTATTTT | CASSLFYPTDTQYF
- | - | TRBJ1-5 | TRBV28 | TGTGCCAGCACTCACGACCTGCAAGGGAATCAGCCCCAGCATTTT | CASTHDLQGNQPQHF
- | - | TRBJ2-3 | TRBV9 | TGTGCCAGCAGCGCCGGCCGACAGGGAGGAAACACAGATACGCAGTATTTT | CASSAGRQGGNTDTQYF
- | - | TRBJ2-7 | TRBV6-5 | TGTGCCAGCAGTTACTTCGGGGCCTACGAGCAGTACTTC | CASSYFGAYEQYF
- | - | TRBJ2-7 | TRBV7-8 | TGTGCCAGCAGCTTAGCGTTCATCTACGAGCAGTACTTC | CASSLAFIYEQYF
- | - | TRBJ1-1 | TRBV7-2 | TGTGCCAGCAGCTTACACGGTCCGGGGGCGGGTGACACTGAAGCTTTCTTT | CASSLHGPGAGDTEAFF
- | - | TRBJ1-1 | TRBV29-1 | TGCAGCGTCCCGAGCGGGGCAGGAGGGGTAACTGAAGCTTTCTTT | CSVPSGAGGVTEAFF
TRBD2 | - | TRBJ2-3 | TRBV6-4 | TGTGCCAGCATCCCTCGCTCGCGGGGGGGTACGACAGATACGCAGTATTTT | CASIPRSRGGTTDTQYF
- | - | TRBJ2-1 | TRBV6-4 | TGTGCCACCAAGGCCCCGGGCAATGAGCAGTTCTTC | CATKAPGNEQFF
- | - | TRBJ1-1 | TRBV28 | TGTGCCAGCAGTTCGGGCTCAAGCCCTGAAGCTTTCTTT | CASSSGSSPEAFF
- | few | TRBJ1-1 | TRBV7-8 | TGTGCCAGCAGCGCAACACAAAGCACTGAAGCTTTCTTT | CASSATQSTEAFF
- | - | TRBJ2-4 | TRBV10-1 | TGCGCCAGCAGTGAGGGGCAGGGGGCCAAAAACATTCAGTACTTC | CASSEGQGAKNIQYF
- | - | TRBJ1-2 | TRBV18 | TGTGCCAGCTCACCAAATTCAGGGGAGGGCTATGGCTACACCTTC | CASSPNSGEGYGYTF
- | - | TRBJ2-1 | TRBV27 | TGTGCCAGCAGTTTCCGATCCGCCGGGCCGTTGGGGTCCTACAATGAGCAGTTCTTC | CASSFRSAGPLGSYNEQFF